The entry that follows covers one T cell receptor beta chain sequence. V lost 1 base, J lost 2 bases, and 9 bases lay in between. The CDR3 contains 14 residues. Looked up from germline, CDR1 is GTSNPN and CDR2 is SVGIG (reference sequence). The data stem from a study of OX40 agonist ivuxolimab in advanced cancers. Profiled with immunoSEQ multiplex PCR; TCRdb holds only in-frame clones, not every one. The sample gives around 33,000 clones, 92% of which show up once; less than 5.5% is in the top ten. The source is an adult with an advanced solid tumor such as melanoma, head and neck, liver or kidney cancer. V usage is TRBV30 and J usage is TRBJ1-3; D not resolved. Sequenced here: CD4+ or CD8+ T cells sorted from blood, sampled in a trial of the OX40 agonist ivuxolimab. The CDR3 region is CAWSALFTGNTIYF. CDR3 nucleotide sequence: TGTGCCTGGAGTGCTCTTTTTACTGGAAACACCATATATTTT. Full variable domain (missing parts from reference TRBV30 and TRBJ1-3): SQTIHQWPATLVQPVGSPLSLECTVEGTSNPNLYWYRQAAGRGLQLLFYSVGIGQISSEVPQNLSASRPQDRQFILSSKKLLLSDSGFYLCAWSALFTGNTIYFGEGSWLTVV.